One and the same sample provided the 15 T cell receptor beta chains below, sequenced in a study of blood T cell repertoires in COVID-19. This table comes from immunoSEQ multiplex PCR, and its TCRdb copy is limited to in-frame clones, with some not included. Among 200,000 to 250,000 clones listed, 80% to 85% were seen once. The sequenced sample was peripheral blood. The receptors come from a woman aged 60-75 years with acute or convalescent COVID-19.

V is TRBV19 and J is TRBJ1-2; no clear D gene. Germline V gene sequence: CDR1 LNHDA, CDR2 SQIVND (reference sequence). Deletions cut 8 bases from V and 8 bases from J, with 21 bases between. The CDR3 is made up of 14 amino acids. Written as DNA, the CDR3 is TGTGCCAGTCGGAGAAGTCTCGAAGCTAACGGCTACACCTTC. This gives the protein CASRRSLEANGYTF.

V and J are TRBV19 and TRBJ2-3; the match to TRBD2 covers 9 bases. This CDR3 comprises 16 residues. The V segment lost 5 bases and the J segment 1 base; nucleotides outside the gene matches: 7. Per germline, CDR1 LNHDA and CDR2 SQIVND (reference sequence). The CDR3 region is CASSSSAGGRTDTQYF. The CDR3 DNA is TGTGCCAGTAGTTCCTCAGCGGGGGGCCGCACAGATACGCAGTATTTT.

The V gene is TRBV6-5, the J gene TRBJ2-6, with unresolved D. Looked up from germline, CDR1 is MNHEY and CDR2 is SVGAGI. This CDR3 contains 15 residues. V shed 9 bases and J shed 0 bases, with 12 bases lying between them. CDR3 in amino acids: CASRLVNSGANVLTF. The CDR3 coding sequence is TGTGCCAGTCGGTTGGTTAACTCTGGGGCCAACGTCCTGACTTTC.

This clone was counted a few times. Here the CDR3 reads CASSLRLAAPQETQYF. CDR3 in DNA: TGTGCCAGCAGCCTCAGACTAGCGGCCCCGCAAGAGACCCAGTACTTC. V is TRBV11-2 and J is TRBJ2-5, with 9 bases that match TRBD2. V was clipped by 5 bases and J by 2 bases; unmatched bases: 9. The CDR3 loop spans 16 amino acids. Germline V CDR1 and CDR2: SGHAT, FQNNGV.

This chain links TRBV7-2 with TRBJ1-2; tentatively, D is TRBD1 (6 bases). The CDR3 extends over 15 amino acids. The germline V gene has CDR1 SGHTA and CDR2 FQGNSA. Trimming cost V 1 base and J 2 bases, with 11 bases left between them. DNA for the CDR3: TGTGCCAGCAGCTTAGGCGCGGACAGCAACTATGGCTACACCTTC. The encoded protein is CASSLGADSNYGYTF.

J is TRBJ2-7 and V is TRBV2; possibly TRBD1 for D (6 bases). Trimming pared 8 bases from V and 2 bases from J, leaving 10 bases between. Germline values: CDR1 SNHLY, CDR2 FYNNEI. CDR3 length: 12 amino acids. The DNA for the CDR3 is TGTGCCAGCCGGGACAATGCCTACGAGCAGTACTTC. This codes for CASRDNAYEQYF.

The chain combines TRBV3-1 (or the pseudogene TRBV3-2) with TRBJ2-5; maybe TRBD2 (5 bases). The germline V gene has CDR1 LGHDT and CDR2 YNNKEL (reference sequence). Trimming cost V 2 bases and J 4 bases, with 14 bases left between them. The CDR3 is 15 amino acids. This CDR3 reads CASSQTNGISETQYF. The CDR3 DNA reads TGTGCCAGCAGCCAAACGAACGGGATCTCAGAGACCCAGTACTTC.

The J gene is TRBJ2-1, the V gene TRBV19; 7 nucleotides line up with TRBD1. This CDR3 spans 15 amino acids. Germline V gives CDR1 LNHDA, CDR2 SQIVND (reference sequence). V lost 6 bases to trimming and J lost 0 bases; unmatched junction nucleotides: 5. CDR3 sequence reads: CASSQSGGSYNEQFF. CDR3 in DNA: TGTGCCAGTAGCCAATCAGGGGGCTCCTACAATGAGCAGTTCTTC.

CDR3 sequence: CASSSRVNSYEQYF. The CDR3 DNA reads TGTGCCAGCAGTTCCCGGGTGAACTCCTACGAGCAGTACTTC. The chain carries TRBV7-9 and TRBJ2-7; D is uncertain. CDR1 SEHNR and CDR2 FQNEAQ come from the germline V gene (reference sequence). The CDR3 runs to 14 residues. V lost 6 bases and J lost 0, with 12 bases in between.

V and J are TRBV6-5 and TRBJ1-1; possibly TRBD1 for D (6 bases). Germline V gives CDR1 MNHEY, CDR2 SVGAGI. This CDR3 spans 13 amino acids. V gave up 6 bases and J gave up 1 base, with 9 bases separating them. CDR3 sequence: CASRGQKNTEAFF. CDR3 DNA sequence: TGTGCCAGCAGAGGACAGAAGAACACTGAAGCTTTCTTT.

CDR3 bases: TGTGCCAGCAGCTTTTTAGCGGGGGCCCAACCTTACACCGGGGAGCTGTTTTTT. Its translation: CASSFLAGAQPYTGELFF. V is TRBV7-9 and J is TRBJ2-2; TRBD2 matches at 9 bases. This CDR3 has 18 residues. V trimming: 3 bases; J trimming: 3 bases; junction bases outside the gene matches: 11. From germline, CDR1 is SEHNR and CDR2 FQNEAQ (reference sequence). The full variable domain, with the rest looked up from reference TRBV7-9 and TRBJ2-2, is DTGVSQNPRHKITKRGQNVTFRCDPISEHNRLYWYRQTLGQGPEFLTYFQNEAQLEKSRLLSDRFSAERPKGSFSTLEIQRTEQGDSAMYLCASSFLAGAQPYTGELFFGEGSRLTVL.

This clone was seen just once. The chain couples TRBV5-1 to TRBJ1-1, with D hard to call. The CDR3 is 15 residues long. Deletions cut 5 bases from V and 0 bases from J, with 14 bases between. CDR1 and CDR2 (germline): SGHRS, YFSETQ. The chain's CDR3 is CASRTGSGMNTEAFF. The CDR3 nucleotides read TGCGCCAGCAGAACGGGGAGTGGGATGAACACTGAAGCTTTCTTT.

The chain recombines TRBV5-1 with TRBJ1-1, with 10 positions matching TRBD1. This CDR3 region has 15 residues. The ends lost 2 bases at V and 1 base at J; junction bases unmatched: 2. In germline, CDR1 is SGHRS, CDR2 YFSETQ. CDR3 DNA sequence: TGCGCCAGCAGCTTACGACAGGGGGCGAACACTGAAGCTTTCTTT. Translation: CASSLRQGANTEAFF.

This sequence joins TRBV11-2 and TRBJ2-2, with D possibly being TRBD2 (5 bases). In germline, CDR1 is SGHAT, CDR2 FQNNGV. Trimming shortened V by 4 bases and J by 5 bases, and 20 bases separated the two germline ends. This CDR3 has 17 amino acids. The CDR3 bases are TGTGCCAGCAGCTGGCCGCGGCTAGCCGGTAGAACCGGGGAGCTGTTTTTT. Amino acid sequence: CASSWPRLAGRTGELFF.

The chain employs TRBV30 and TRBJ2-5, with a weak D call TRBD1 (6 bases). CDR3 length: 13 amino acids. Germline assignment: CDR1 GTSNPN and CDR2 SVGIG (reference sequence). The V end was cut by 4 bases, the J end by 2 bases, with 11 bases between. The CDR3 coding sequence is TGTGCCTGGACCAAGGGGGATCAAGAGACCCAGTACTTC. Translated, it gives CAWTKGDQETQYF.